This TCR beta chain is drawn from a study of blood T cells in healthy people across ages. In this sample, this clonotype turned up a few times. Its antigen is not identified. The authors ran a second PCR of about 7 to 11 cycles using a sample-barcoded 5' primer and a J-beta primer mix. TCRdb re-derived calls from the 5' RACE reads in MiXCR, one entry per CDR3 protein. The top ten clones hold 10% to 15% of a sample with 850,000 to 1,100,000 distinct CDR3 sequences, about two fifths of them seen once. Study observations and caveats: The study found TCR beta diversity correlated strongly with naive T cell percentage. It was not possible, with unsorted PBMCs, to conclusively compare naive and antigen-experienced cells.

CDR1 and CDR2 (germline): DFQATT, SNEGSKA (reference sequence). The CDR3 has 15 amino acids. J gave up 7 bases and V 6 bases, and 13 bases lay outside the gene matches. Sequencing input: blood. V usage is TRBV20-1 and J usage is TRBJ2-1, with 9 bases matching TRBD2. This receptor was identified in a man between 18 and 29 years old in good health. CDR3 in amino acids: CSAPFAGGPYNEQFF. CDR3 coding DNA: TGCAGTGCCCCCTTTGCGGGGGGGCCGTATAATGAGCAGTTCTTC.